This TCR beta chain is drawn from a study of cytomegalovirus exposure and HLA in healthy donors. The CDR3 extends over 13 amino acids. Trimming at V came to 4 bases and at J to 4 bases, leaving 5 bases not matched to a gene. The germline V gene encodes CDR1 GTSNPN and CDR2 SVGIG (reference sequence). It was with 60 Vbeta and 13 Jbeta primers that the PCR ran. Profiled with immunoSEQ multiplex PCR; TCRdb holds only in-frame clones, not every one. The table includes about 140,000 clones, more than 75% detected once. The rearrangement uses TRBV30 and TRBJ1-1, with 8 bases lining up with TRBD1. The sequence was obtained from a woman in her 30s in good health and CMV-seronegative. The sequencing input was PBMCs. The CDR3, as DNA: TGTGCCTGGAAACAGGGGGTCGGCACTGAAGCTTTCTTT. Amino acid sequence: CAWKQGVGTEAFF.